This T cell receptor beta chain was identified during a study of beta chain features in type 1 diabetes. Notes on the study in general: TCRB repertoires of naive, central memory and Treg cells appeared more similar among patients than among healthy donors. Possible PCR preference for shorter templates applied equally to patients and controls.

Germline assignment: CDR1 SEHNR and CDR2 FQNEAQ (reference sequence). This CDR3 is built from 14 residues. After removal of 8 bases from V and 3 bases from J, the junction contained 7 bases not matched to a gene. Markers CD45RO/CCR7/CD25/CD127/CD95/CD27 served to sort CD4+ naive, central memory, regulatory and stem cell-like memory cells. Expressed TCRB transcripts were sequenced, since all the RNA that had been isolated was reverse transcribed. The repertoire was sequenced with immunoSEQ multiplex PCR; TCRdb's copy has only in-frame clones and lacks some. This sample has 860,000 or so clones, with 15% to 20% found just once. In its sample, this clone was seen a few times. Its antigen is not identified.

The clonotype was recovered from a woman in her late teens or twenties in good health. Sequencing used naive CD4+ T cells from blood. V and J are TRBV7-9 and TRBJ2-7; 10 bases agree with TRBD1. The CDR3 reads CASDSGDRGYEQYF. In DNA, the CDR3 is TGTGCCAGCGATTCGGGGGACAGGGGCTACGAGCAGTACTTC.